The entry below gives a single T cell receptor (beta chain) sequence along with its context. Its matching antigen is unknown. The sample comes from a study of CD8 T cells in ankylosing spondylitis. Study-wide findings and caveats: Both synovial fluid and blood in reactive arthritis had previously been reported to carry some motif variants. Clones tied to disease were said to be significantly enriched in matched ankylosing spondylitis synovial fluid. What seemed typical of ankylosing spondylitis blood was a TCR beta motif built from several highly homologous variants.

Trimming removed 6 bases at V and 3 bases at J, with 23 bases between. Germline loops: CDR1 MNHNS, CDR2 SASEGT. CDR3 length: 17 residues. By quantitative 5'-RACE with molecular barcodes, the TCR beta libraries were made. Using its own MiXCR run on the 5' RACE reads, TCRdb lists one record per CDR3 protein. The sample has around 120,000 distinct CDR3 sequences, approximately 10% seen once. The TCR originated in a male donor with ankylosing spondylitis or in good health (not recorded which). The V and J genes are TRBV6-1 and TRBJ2-5; D gene uncertain. What was sequenced was blood, either unsorted or a sorted T cell fraction (not recorded which). This CDR3 reads CASRDWTSMGREETQYF. The CDR3 DNA is TGTGCCAGCAGGGATTGGACCAGCATGGGAAGGGAAGAGACCCAGTACTTC.